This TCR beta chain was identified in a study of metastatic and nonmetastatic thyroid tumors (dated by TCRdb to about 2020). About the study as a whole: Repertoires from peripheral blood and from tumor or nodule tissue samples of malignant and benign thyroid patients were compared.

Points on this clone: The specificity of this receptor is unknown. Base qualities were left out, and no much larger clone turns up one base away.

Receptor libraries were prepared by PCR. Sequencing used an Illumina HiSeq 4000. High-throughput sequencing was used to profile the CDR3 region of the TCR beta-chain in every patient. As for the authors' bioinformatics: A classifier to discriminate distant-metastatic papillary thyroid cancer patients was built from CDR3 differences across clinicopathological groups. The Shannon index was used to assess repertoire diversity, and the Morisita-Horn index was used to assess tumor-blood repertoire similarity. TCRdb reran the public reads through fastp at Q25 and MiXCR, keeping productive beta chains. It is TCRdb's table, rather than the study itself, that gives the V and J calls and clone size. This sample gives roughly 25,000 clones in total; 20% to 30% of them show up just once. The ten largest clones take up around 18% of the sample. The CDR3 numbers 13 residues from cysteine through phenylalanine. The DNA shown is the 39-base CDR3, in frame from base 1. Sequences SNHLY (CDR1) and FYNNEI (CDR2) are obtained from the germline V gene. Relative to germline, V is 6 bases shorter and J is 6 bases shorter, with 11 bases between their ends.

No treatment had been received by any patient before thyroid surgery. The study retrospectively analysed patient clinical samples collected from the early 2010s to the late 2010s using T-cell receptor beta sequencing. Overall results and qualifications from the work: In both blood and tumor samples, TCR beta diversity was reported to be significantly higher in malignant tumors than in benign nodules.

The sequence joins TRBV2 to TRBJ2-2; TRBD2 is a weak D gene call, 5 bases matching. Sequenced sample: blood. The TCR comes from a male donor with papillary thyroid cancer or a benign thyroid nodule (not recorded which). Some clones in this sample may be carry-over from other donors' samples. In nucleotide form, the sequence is TGTGCCAGCAGCCGGGATCAGTCCGGGGAGCTGTTTTTT. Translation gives CASSRDQSGELFF. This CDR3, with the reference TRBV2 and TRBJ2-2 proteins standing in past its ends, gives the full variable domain EPEVTQTPSHQVTQMGQEVILRCVPISNHLYFYWYRQILGQKVEFLVSFYNNEISEKSEIFDDQFSVERPDGSNFTLKIRSTKLEDSAMYFCASSRDQSGELFFGEGSRLTVL.